A selection of T cell receptor beta chains follows, all from one sample in a study of human CD8 memory T cell subsets. Reprocessing the 5' RACE reads, TCRdb reports a single entry for every CDR3 protein and omits DNA. Its table lists around 9,700 distinct CDR3 sequences. The sequenced sample consisted of CD8+ T cells from PBMCs. The receptors originated from a human donor in good health. Both conserved end residues are part of each CDR3. Fields, in order: J gene, V gene, clone size, CDR3 protein. Clone size appears in some rows only: once, few, many, or a class for an expanded clone.

TRBJ2-7	TRBV6-5	.	CASSYSWDSPYEQYF
TRBJ1-5	TRBV29-1	.	CSVGGGGQPQHF
TRBJ2-1	TRBV30	.	CAWSAGYGYNEQFF
TRBJ2-5	TRBV3-1	.	CASSERGGQETQYF
TRBJ2-7	TRBV20-1	.	CSAIQPGLTPYEQYF
TRBJ2-1	TRBV27	medium-sized	CASGFSYNEQFF
TRBJ1-1	TRBV2	.	CASIPRLLDTEAFF
TRBJ2-2	TRBV9	.	CASSGAGSPAGELFF
TRBJ2-2	TRBV27	.	CASRRHTGELFF
TRBJ2-7	TRBV29-1	.	CSVDGPTSGTTNIEQYF
TRBJ1-1	TRBV12-3/TRBV12-4	.	CASSLGRGTEAFF
TRBJ1-2	TRBV6-5	medium-sized	CASSPMTGTIYGYTF
TRBJ2-3	TRBV27	.	CASSPGLAGPTDTQYF
TRBJ2-3	TRBV5-1	.	CASSLEAADTQYF
TRBJ2-7	TRBV11-3	.	CASSPHAGLSSYEQYF
TRBJ2-3	TRBV24-1	medium-sized	CATSDFTGTVPPDTQYF
TRBJ2-7	TRBV28	.	CASSSTSSYEQYF
TRBJ2-3	TRBV7-8	.	CASSTGLAGVDTQYF